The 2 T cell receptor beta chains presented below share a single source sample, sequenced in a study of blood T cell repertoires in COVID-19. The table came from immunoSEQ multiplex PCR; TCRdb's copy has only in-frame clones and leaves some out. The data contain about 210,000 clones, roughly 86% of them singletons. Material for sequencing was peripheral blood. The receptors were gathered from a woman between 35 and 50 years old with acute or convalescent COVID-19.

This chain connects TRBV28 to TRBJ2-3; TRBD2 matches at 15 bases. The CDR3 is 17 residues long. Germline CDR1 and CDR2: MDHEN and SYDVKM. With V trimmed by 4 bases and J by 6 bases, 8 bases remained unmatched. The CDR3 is CASSSSGTSGGLDTQYF. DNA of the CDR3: TGTGCCAGCAGTTCCTCCGGGACTAGCGGGGGGTTGGATACGCAGTATTTT.

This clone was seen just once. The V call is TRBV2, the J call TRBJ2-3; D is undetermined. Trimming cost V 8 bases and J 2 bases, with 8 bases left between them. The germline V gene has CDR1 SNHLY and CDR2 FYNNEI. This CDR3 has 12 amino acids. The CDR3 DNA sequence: TGTGCCAGCCGCTATACCACAGATACGCAGTATTTT. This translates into CASRYTTDTQYF. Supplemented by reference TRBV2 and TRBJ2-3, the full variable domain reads EPEVTQTPSHQVTQMGQEVILRCVPISNHLYFYWYRQILGQKVEFLVSFYNNEISEKSEIFDDQFSVERPDGSNFTLKIRSTKLEDSAMYFCASRYTTDTQYFGPGTRLTVL.